This TCR beta chain was found in a study of PD-1 blockade in classical Hodgkin lymphoma. Whole-study findings and limits: Relative to healthy donors, newly diagnosed patients reportedly had lower baseline TCR diversity, which was reported as lower still in relapsed/refractory patients. Exclusion was applied to patients who started nivolumab under 1 year after ASCT.

Notes on this clone: Its antigen is currently unknown.

Germline-derived CDR1 and CDR2 are SEHNR and FQNEAQ (reference sequence). Losses at the gene ends were 5 bases for V and 6 bases for J; bases not matched to a gene: 11. The CDR3 is 16 residues long. Each patient experienced a relapse that followed autologous stem cell transplantation, and brentuximab vedotin exposure varied. The repertoire was sequenced with immunoSEQ multiplex PCR; TCRdb's copy has only in-frame clones and lacks some. The table records about 98,000 clones, roughly 80% of them present only once. The chain employs TRBV7-9 and TRBJ1-5; 9 bases are a match to TRBD1. The sample consisted of peripheral blood mononuclear cells (PBMCs), taken before the second cycle of nivolumab. The receptor was isolated from a human donor with classical Hodgkin lymphoma. The CDR3 region has the DNA TGTGCCAGCAGCAACGTCGGGGACAGGGATTTTCAGCCCCAGCATTTT. It encodes CASSNVGDRDFQPQHF.